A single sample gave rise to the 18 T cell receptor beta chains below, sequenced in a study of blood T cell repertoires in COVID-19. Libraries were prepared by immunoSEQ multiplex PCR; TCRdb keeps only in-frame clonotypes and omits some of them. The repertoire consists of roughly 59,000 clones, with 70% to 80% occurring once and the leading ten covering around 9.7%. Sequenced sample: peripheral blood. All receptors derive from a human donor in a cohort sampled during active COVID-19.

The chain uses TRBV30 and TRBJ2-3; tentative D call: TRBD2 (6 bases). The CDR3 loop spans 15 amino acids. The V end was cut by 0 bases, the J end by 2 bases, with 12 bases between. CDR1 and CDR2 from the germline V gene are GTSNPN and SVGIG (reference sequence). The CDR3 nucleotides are TGTGCCTGGAGTGTTCATCGGGACTCCACAGATACGCAGTATTTT. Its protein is CAWSVHRDSTDTQYF.

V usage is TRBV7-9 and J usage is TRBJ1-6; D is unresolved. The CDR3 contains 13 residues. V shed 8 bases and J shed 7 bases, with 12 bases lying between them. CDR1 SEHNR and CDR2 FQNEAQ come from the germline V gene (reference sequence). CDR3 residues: CASAPGSNSPLHF. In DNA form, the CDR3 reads TGTGCCAGCGCCCCGGGATCCAATTCACCCCTCCACTTT. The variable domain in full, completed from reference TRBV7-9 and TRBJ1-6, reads DTGVSQNPRHKITKRGQNVTFRCDPISEHNRLYWYRQTLGQGPEFLTYFQNEAQLEKSRLLSDRFSAERPKGSFSTLEIQRTEQGDSAMYLCASAPGSNSPLHFGNGTRLTVT.

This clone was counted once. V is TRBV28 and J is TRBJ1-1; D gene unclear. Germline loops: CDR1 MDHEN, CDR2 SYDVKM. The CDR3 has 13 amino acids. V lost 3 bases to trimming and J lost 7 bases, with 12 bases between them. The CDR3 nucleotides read TGTGCCAGCAGTTTTTCTCGAGGGATTGAAGCTTTCTTT. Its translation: CASSFSRGIEAFF.

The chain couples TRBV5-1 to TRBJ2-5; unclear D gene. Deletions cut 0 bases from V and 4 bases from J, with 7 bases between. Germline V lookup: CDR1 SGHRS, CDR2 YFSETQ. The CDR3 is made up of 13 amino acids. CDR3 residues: CASSLGAGETQYF. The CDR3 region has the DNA TGCGCCAGCAGCTTGGGGGCTGGAGAGACCCAGTACTTC.

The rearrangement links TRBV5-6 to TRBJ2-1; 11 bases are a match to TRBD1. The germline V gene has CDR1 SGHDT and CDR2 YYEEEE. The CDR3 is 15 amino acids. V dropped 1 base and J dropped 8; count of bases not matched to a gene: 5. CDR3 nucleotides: TGTGCCAGCAGCTTGATGGGACAGGGGGGAGATGAGCAGTTCTTC. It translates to CASSLMGQGGDEQFF.

For the CDR3, the DNA is TGCGCCAGCAGCCCCACTAGCACCCCAGATACGCAGTATTTT. The encoded protein is CASSPTSTPDTQYF. The chain recombines TRBV5-1 with TRBJ2-3; maybe TRBD2 (6 bases). Trimming removed 4 bases from V and 4 bases from J, with 13 bases in between. This CDR3 has 14 residues. Per the germline V gene, CDR1 is SGHRS and CDR2 is YFSETQ.

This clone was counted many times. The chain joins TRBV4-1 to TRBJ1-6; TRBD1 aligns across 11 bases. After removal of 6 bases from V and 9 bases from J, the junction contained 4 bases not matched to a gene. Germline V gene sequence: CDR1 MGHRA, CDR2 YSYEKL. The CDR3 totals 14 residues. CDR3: CASRLGQGASPLHF. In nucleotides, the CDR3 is TGCGCCAGCAGACTCGGACAGGGGGCTTCACCCCTCCACTTT.

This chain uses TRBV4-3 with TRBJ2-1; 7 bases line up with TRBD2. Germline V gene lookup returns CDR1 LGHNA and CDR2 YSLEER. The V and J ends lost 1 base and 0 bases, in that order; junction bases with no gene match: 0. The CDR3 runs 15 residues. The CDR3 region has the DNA TGCGCCAGCAGCCAAGTAGCGGGCTCCTACAATGAGCAGTTCTTC. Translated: CASSQVAGSYNEQFF.

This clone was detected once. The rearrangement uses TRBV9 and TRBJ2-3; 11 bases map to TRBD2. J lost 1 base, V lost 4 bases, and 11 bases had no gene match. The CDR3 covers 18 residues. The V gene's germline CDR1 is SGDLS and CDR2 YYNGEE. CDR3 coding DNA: TGTGCCAGCAGCCCCGGAGTAGCGGGAGGGGGGCGCACAGATACGCAGTATTTT. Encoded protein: CASSPGVAGGGRTDTQYF.

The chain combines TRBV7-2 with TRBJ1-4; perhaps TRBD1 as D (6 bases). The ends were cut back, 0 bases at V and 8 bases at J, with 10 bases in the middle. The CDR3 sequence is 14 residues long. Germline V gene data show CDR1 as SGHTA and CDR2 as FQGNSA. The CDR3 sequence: CASSLARGFEKLFF. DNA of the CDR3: TGTGCCAGCAGCTTAGCCAGGGGTTTCGAAAAACTGTTTTTT.

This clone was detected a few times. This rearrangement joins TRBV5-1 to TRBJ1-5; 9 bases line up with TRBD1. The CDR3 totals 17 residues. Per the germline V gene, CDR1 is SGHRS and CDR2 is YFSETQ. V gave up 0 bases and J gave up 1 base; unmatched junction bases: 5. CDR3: CASSLEGTGQSNQPQHF. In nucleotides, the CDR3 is TGCGCCAGCAGCTTGGAGGGGACAGGGCAAAGCAATCAGCCCCAGCATTTT. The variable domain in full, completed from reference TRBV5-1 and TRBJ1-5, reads KAGVTQTPRYLIKTRGQQVTLSCSPISGHRSVSWYQQTPGQGLQFLFEYFSETQRNKGNFPGRFSGRQFSNSRSEMNVSTLELGDSALYLCASSLEGTGQSNQPQHFGDGTRLSIL.

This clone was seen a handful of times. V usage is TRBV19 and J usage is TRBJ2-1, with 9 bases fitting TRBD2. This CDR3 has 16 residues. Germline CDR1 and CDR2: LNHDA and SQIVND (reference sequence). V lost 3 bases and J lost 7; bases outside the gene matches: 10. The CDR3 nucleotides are TGTGCCAGTAGTATTTGGGGTAGCGGGAGAGGAAATGAGCAGTTCTTC. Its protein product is CASSIWGSGRGNEQFF.

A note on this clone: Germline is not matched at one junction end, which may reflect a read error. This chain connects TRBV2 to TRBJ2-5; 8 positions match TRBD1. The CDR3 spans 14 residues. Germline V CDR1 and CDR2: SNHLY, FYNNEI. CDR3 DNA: TGTGCCAGCAGGGAAGGGACAGGCCAAGAGACCCAGTACTTC. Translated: CASREGTGQETQYF.

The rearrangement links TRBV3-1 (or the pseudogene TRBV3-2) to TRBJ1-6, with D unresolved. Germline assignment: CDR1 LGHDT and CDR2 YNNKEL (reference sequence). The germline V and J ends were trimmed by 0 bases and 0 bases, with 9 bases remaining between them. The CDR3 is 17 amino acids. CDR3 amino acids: CASSQEVRSSYNSPLHF. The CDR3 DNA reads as TGTGCCAGCAGCCAAGAGGTTAGGAGCTCCTATAATTCACCCCTCCACTTT.

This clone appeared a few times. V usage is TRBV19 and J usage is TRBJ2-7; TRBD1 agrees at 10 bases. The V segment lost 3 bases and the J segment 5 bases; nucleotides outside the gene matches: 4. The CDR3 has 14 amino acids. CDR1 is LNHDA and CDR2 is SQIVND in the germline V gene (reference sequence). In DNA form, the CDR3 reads TGTGCCAGTAGTATGCGGGACAGGGGACACGAGCAGTACTTC. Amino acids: CASSMRDRGHEQYF.

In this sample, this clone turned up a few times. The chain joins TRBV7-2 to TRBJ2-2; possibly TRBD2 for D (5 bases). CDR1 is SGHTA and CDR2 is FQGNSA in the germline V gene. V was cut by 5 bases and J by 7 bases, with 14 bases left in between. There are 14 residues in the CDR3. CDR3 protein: CASSPLRRLGELFF. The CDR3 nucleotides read TGTGCCAGCAGCCCGCTGCGGAGGCTCGGGGAGCTGTTTTTT.

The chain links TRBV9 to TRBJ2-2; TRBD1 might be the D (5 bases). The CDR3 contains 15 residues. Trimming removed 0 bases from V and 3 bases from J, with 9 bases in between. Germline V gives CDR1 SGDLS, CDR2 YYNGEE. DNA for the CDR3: TGTGCCAGCAGCGTAGTCCCAGGGCACACCGGGGAGCTGTTTTTT. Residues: CASSVVPGHTGELFF. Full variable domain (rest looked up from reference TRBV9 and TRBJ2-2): DSGVTQTPKHLITATGQRVTLRCSPRSGDLSVYWYQQSLDQGLQFLIQYYNGEERAKGNILERFSAQQFPDLHSELNLSSLELGDSALYFCASSVVPGHTGELFFGEGSRLTVL.

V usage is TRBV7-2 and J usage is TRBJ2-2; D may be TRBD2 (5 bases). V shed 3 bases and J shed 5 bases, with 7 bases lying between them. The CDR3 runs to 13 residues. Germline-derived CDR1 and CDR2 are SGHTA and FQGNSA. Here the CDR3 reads CASSFRGTGELFF. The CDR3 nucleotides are TGTGCCAGCAGCTTTCGGGGAACCGGGGAGCTGTTTTTT.